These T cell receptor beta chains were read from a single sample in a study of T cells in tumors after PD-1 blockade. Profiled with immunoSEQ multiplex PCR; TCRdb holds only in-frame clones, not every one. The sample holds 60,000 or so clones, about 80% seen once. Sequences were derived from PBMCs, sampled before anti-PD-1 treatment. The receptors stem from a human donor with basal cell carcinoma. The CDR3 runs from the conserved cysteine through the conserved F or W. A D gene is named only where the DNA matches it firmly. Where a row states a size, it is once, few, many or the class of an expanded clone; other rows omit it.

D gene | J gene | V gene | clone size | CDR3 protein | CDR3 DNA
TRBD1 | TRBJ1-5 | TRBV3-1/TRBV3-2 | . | CASSQARGRAPQHF | TGTGCCAGCAGCCAAGCCAGGGGGCGGGCGCCCCAGCATTTT
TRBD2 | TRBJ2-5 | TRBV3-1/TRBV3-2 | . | CASSQKTGTSGDEYF | TGTGCCAGCAGCCAAAAGACCGGGACTAGCGGGGACGAGTACTTC
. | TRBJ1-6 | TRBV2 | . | CASGGTESSSYNSPLHF | TGTGCCAGTGGCGGGACGGAGTCAAGCTCCTATAATTCACCCCTCCACTTT
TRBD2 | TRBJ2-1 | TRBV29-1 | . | CSVVGRGAFNEQFF | TGCAGCGTCGTGGGGCGGGGGGCATTCAATGAGCAGTTCTTC
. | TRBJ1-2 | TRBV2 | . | CASTQENYGYTF | TGTGCCAGCACCCAGGAAAACTATGGCTACACCTTC
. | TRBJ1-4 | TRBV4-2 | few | CASSPLPGYEKLFF | TGTGCCAGCAGCCCCTTACCAGGGTACGAAAAACTGTTTTTT
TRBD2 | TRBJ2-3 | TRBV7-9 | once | CASSRRGTSGVRPDTQYF | TGTGCCAGCAGTCGTAGGGGGACTAGCGGGGTAAGGCCAGATACGCAGTATTTT
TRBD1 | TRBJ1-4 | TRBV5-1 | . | CASSLIPTGGNEKLFF | TGCGCCAGCAGCTTGATCCCCACAGGGGGGAATGAAAAACTGTTTTTT
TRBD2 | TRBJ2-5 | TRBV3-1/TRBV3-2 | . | CASVIAGGYETQYF | TGTGCCAGCGTAATAGCGGGGGGGTATGAGACCCAGTACTTC
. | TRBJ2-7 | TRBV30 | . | CAWSPTPNEQYF | TGTGCCTGGAGTCCGACTCCCAACGAGCAGTACTTC
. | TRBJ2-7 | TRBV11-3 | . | CASSQSGGAGYEQYF | TGTGCCAGCAGCCAGTCGGGGGGCGCTGGTTACGAGCAGTACTTC
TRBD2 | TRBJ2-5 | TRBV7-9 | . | CASRATSGGLGETQYF | TGTGCCAGCAGGGCGACTAGCGGGGGCCTAGGAGAGACCCAGTACTTC
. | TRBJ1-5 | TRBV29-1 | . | CSVREKNSNQPQHF | TGCAGCGTTCGGGAGAAAAATAGCAATCAGCCCCAGCATTTT
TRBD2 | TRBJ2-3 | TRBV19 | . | CASTTSGGTDTQYF | TGTGCCAGTACCACTAGCGGGGGTACAGATACGCAGTATTTT
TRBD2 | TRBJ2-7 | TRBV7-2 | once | CASSLGLAVYEQYF | TGTGCCAGCAGCTTGGGACTAGCGGTCTACGAGCAGTACTTC
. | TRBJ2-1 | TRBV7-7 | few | CASSFGIGSGNEQFF | TGTGCTAGCAGCTTCGGAATTGGTTCCGGGAATGAGCAGTTCTTC
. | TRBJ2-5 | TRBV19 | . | CASSIDAGGESRAQYF | TGTGCCAGTAGTATAGACGCAGGGGGGGAGTCAAGGGCCCAGTACTTC
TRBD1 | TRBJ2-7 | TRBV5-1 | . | CASSSRTGAYEQYF | TGCGCCAGCAGCTCCCGGACAGGGGCCTACGAGCAGTACTTC
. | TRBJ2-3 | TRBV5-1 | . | CASMVKGNADTQYF | TGCGCCAGCATGGTGAAGGGTAACGCAGATACGCAGTATTTT
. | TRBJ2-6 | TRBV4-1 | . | CASSPLGDSGANVLTF | TGCGCCAGCAGCCCGCTCGGGGACTCGGGGGCCAACGTCCTGACTTTC
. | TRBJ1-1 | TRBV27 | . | CASSHTWDTEAFF | TGTGCCAGCAGTCACACATGGGACACTGAAGCTTTCTTT
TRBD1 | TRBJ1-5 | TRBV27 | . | CASIGTGGGPQHF | TGTGCCAGCATAGGGACAGGGGGGGGGCCCCAGCATTTT
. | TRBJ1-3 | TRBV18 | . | CASSPGQASTFSGNTIYF | TGTGCCAGCTCACCAGGGCAGGCCTCCACCTTCTCTGGAAACACCATATATTTT
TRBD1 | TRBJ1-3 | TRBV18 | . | CASSPPATGGPGNTIYF | TGTGCCAGCTCACCACCGGCGACAGGGGGTCCTGGAAACACCATATATTTT
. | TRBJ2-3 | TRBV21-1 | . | CASSMGLAGFTDTQYF | TGTGCCAGCAGCATGGGCCTAGCGGGGTTCACAGATACGCAGTATTTT
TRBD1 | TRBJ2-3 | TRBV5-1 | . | CASSLQGGGDTQYF | TGCGCCAGCAGCTTACAGGGGGGTGGAGATACGCAGTATTTT
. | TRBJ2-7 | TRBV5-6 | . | CASSKVDGYEQYF | TGTGCCAGCAGCAAGGTCGACGGCTACGAGCAGTACTTC
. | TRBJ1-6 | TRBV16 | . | CASSQWPQGKGVDNSPLHF | TGTGCCAGCAGCCAGTGGCCCCAGGGTAAGGGGGTGGATAATTCACCCCTCCACTTT
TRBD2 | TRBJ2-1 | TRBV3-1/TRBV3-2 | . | CASSQTGLAGVRFF | TGTGCCAGCAGCCAAACGGGACTAGCGGGGGTTCGGTTCTTC
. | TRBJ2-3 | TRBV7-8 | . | CASSSDGRRRGTQYF | TGTGCCAGCAGCTCCGACGGCCGGAGGAGGGGTACGCAGTATTTT
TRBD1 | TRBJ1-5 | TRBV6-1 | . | CASSEARGFGNQPQHF | TGTGCCAGCAGTGAAGCCAGGGGGTTTGGCAATCAGCCCCAGCATTTT
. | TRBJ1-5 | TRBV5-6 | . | CASSRRSVAPNQPQHF | TGTGCCAGCAGCCGGCGCAGTGTGGCTCCAAATCAGCCCCAGCATTTT
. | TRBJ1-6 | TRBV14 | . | CASSPTGNSPLHF | TGTGCCAGCAGCCCGACGGGCAATTCACCCCTCCACTTT
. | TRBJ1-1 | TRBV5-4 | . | CASSPDPSVNTEAFF | TGTGCCAGCAGCCCAGACCCCAGCGTGAACACTGAAGCTTTCTTT
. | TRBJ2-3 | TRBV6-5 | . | CASSYDRIRDTQYF | TGTGCCAGCAGTTACGACAGGATCCGGGATACGCAGTATTTT
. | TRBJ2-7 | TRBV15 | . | CATSRGHMGHEQYF | TGTGCCACCAGCAGAGGGCATATGGGTCACGAGCAGTACTTC
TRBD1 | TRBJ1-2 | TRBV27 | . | CASHKGDRGRPRYGYTF | TGTGCCAGCCATAAGGGTGACAGGGGGAGGCCTAGGTATGGCTACACCTTC
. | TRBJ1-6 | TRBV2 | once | CASSRESPGLDNSPLHF | TGTGCCAGCAGTAGAGAGTCACCGGGACTGGACAATTCACCCCTCCACTTT
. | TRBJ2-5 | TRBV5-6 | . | CASSLPASRETQYF | TGTGCCAGCAGCCTCCCGGCCTCCCGGGAGACCCAGTACTTC
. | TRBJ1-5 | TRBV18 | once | CASSPSIGKNQPQHF | TGTGCCAGCTCCCCCTCCATAGGAAAAAATCAGCCCCAGCATTTT